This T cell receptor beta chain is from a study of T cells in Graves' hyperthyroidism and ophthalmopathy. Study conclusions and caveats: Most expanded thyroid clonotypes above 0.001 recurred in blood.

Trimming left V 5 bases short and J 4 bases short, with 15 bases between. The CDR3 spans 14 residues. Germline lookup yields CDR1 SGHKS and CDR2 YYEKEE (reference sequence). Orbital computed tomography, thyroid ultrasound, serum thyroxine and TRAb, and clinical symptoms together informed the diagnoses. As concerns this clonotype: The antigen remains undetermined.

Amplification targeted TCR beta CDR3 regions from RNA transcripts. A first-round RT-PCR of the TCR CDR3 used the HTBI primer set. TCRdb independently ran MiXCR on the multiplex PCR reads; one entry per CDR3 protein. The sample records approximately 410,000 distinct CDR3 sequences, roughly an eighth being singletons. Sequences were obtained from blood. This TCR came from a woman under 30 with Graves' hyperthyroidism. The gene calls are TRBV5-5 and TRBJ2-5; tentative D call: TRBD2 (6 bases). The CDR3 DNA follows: TGTGCCAGCAGTTGGGTGGGGGGACGAGAGACCCAGTACTTC. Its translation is CASSWVGGRETQYF.